This T cell receptor (beta chain) was documented in a study of neurological immune-mediated disorders. Study observations and caveats: Phylogenetic grouping put 18 of 34 multiple sclerosis patients' repertoires into one related-CDR3 cluster, a possible signature.

Germline values: CDR1 SGHAT, CDR2 FQNNGV. The CDR3 spans 14 residues. Trimming cost V 4 bases and J 2 bases, with 9 bases left between them. Each CDR3 protein is one row after TCRdb ran MiXCR on the 5' RACE reads. The sample has tens of thousands of distinct CDR3 sequences; 2% to 2.5% are singletons. This clonotype was observed at least ten times. Its antigen is still unknown. The source is a man aged 50 to 60 with multiple sclerosis. This rearrangement joins TRBV11-2 to TRBJ2-1; D gene unclear. The sequencing input was PBMCs. CDR3 region: CASSSPGTYNEQFF. Here the CDR3 DNA reads TGTGCCAGCAGCTCCCCCGGCACCTACAATGAGCAGTTCTTC.